These 9 T cell receptor beta chains came from one sample sequenced in a study of blood T cell repertoires in COVID-19 (dated by TCRdb to the early 2020s). Receptors were amplified or captured by the immunoSEQ multiplex PCR assay. TCRdb limited this immuneACCESS table to in-frame rearrangements with V and J called. A share of clones is missing; checked studies link under half to unresolved V genes, and the rest is unexplained. This sample lists roughly 300,000 clones; 87% were detected once. The ten largest account for around 5.9% of the sample. Input material: PBMCs or T cells enriched from blood (not recorded which). Source of these receptors: a woman aged 25 to 39 who had recovered from COVID-19.

Only a few counts were recorded for this clone. The genes are TRBV7-2 and TRBJ1-1; D remains ambiguous. Germline assignment: CDR1 SGHTA and CDR2 FQGNSA. The CDR3 loop spans 15 amino acids. V was pared by 1 base and J by 1 base, with 10 bases between. CDR3 sequence: CASSLERAKNTEAFF. In DNA, the CDR3 is TGTGCCAGCAGCTTAGAGAGGGCGAAGAACACTGAAGCTTTCTTT.

The chain couples TRBV15 to TRBJ1-1; D remains ambiguous. From germline, CDR1 is LNHNV and CDR2 YYDKDF (reference sequence). The CDR3 consists of 13 residues. V dropped 3 bases and J dropped 5 bases, with 10 bases sitting between them. The CDR3 DNA is TGTGCCACCAGCAGGAGGAAAGTTACTGAAGCTTTCTTT. It yields the protein CATSRRKVTEAFF. The entire variable domain, with the rest obtained from reference TRBV15 and TRBJ1-1, is as follows: DAMVIQNPRYQVTQFGKPVTLSCSQTLNHNVMYWYQQKSSQAPKLLFHYYDKDFNNEADTPDNFQSRRPNTSFCFLDIRSPGLGDTAMYLCATSRRKVTEAFFGQGTRLTVV.

This clone was recorded once. V gene TRBV9 combines with J gene TRBJ2-1; 8 positions match TRBD2. The germline CDR1 and CDR2 sequences are SGDLS and YYNGEE. This CDR3 has 15 residues. V lost 0 bases and J lost 7; bases outside the gene matches: 6. CDR3 DNA sequence: TGTGCCAGCAGCGTAGACGGGGGGGCCTTAAATGAGCAGTTCTTC. It is translated as CASSVDGGALNEQFF.

J is TRBJ1-6 and V is TRBV19; 7 bases agree with TRBD1. V was clipped by 3 bases and J by 9 bases; unmatched bases: 8. The CDR3 has 15 amino acids. Germline V CDR1 and CDR2: LNHDA, SQIVND (reference sequence). CDR3 in DNA: TGTGCCAGTAGTATGGTCTCAGGGGGGACTTCACCCCTCCACTTT. Its protein is CASSMVSGGTSPLHF.

This chain connects TRBV19 to TRBJ1-2, with no clear D. Trimming cost V 4 bases and J 6 bases, with 6 bases left between them. CDR3 size: 11 residues. Germline V gene lookup returns CDR1 LNHDA and CDR2 SQIVND (reference sequence). CDR3 sequence reads: CASSSSDGYTF. CDR3 sequence (DNA): TGTGCCAGTAGTAGCTCGGATGGCTACACCTTC.

The rearrangement links TRBV7-9 to TRBJ2-3; a possible D gene is TRBD2 (6 bases). CDR1 SEHNR and CDR2 FQNEAQ come from the germline V gene (reference sequence). V was shortened by 5 bases and J by 1 base, with 13 bases between the two germline ends. The CDR3 length is 15 residues. DNA of the CDR3: TGTGCCAGCAGCGGGGGACTCCCCGGCACAGATACGCAGTATTTT. It codes for CASSGGLPGTDTQYF.

The chain employs TRBV5-1 and TRBJ1-3; no firm D call. CDR1 and CDR2 from the germline V gene are SGHRS and YFSETQ. CDR3 length equals 16 residues. Deletions cut 0 bases from V and 0 bases from J, with 10 bases between. CDR3: CASSLGAKPSGNTIYF. In DNA, the CDR3 is TGCGCCAGCAGCTTGGGTGCCAAGCCCTCTGGAAACACCATATATTTT. Full variable domain (remainder filled in from reference TRBV5-1 and TRBJ1-3): KAGVTQTPRYLIKTRGQQVTLSCSPISGHRSVSWYQQTPGQGLQFLFEYFSETQRNKGNFPGRFSGRQFSNSRSEMNVSTLELGDSALYLCASSLGAKPSGNTIYFGEGSWLTVV.

This clone was seen a handful of times. The J gene is TRBJ1-1, the V gene TRBV12-3 or TRBV12-4; possible D gene TRBD1, 5 bases. The V and J ends lost 3 bases and 4 bases respectively, with 9 bases between them. This CDR3 is 13 amino acids long. CDR3 sequence reads: CASSFTGGTEAFF. The CDR3 region has the DNA TGTGCCAGCAGTTTTACGGGGGGCACTGAAGCTTTCTTT.

The chain joins TRBV7-9 to TRBJ1-1; no definite D call. CDR3 length: 13 amino acids. Germline lookup yields CDR1 SEHNR and CDR2 FQNEAQ (reference sequence). Deletions cut 3 bases from V and 4 bases from J, with 9 bases between. The CDR3 here is CASSFAEATEAFF. CDR3 coding DNA: TGTGCCAGCAGCTTCGCAGAGGCCACTGAAGCTTTCTTT.